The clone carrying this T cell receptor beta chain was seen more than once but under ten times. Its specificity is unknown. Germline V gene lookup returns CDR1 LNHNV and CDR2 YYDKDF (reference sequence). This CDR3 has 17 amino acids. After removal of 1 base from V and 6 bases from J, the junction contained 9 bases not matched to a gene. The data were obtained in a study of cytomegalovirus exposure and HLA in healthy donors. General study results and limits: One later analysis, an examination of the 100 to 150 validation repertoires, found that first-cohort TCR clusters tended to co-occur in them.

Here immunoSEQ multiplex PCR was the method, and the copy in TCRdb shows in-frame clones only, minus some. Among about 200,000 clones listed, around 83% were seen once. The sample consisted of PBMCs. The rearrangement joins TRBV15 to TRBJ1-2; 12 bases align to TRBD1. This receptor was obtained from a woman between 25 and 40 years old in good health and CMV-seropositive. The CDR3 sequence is CATSRGFGTGGIDGYTF. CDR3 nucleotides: TGTGCCACCAGCAGAGGGTTCGGGACAGGGGGCATAGATGGCTACACCTTC.